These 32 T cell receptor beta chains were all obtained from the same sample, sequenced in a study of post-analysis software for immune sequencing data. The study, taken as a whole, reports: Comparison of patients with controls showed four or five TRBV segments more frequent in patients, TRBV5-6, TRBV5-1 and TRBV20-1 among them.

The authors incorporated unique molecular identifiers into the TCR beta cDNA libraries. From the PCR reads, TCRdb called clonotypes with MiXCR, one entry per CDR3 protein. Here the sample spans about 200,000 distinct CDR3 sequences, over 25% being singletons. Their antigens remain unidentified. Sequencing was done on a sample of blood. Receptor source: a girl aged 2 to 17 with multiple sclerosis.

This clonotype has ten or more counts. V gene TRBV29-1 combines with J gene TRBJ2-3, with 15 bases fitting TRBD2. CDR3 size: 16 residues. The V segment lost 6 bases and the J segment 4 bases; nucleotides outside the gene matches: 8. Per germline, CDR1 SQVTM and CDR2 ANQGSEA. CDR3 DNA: TGCAGCGTCCTTGGACTAGCGGGAGGGCCTGCAGATACGCAGTATTTT. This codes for CSVLGLAGGPADTQYF.

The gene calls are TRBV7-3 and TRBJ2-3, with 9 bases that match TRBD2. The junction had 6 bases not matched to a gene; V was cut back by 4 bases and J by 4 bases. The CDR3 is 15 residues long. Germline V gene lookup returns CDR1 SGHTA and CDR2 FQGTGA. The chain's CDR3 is CASSSGRGGADTQYF. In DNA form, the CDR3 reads TGTGCCAGCAGCTCTGGGCGGGGGGGGGCAGATACGCAGTATTTT. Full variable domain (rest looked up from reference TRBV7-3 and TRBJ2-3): GAGVSQTPSNKVTEKGKYVELRCDPISGHTALYWYRQSLGQGPEFLIYFQGTGAADDSGLPNDRFFAVRPEGSVSTLKIQRTERGDSAVYLCASSSGRGGADTQYFGPGTRLTVL.

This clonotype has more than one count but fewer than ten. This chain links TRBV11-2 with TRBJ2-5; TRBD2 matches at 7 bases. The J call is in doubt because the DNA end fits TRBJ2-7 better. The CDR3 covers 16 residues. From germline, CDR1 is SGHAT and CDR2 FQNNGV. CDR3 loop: CASSLLVGGGSYEQYF. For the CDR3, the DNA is TGTGCCAGCAGCTTACTCGTCGGGGGAGGGTCCTACGAGCAGTACTTC.

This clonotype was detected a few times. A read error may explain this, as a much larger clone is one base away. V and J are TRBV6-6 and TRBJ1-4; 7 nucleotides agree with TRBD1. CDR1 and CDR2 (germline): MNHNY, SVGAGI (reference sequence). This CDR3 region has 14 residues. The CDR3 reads CVSNQPGQEVELFF. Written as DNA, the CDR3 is TGTGTCAGCAACCAGCCCGGACAGGAGGTAGAACTGTTTTTT.

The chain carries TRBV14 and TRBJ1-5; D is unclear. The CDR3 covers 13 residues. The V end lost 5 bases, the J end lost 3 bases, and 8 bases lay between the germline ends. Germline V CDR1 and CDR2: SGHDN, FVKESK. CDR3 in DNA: TGTGCCAGCAGCGCGAGTACCAATCAGCCCCAGCATTTT. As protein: CASSASTNQPQHF. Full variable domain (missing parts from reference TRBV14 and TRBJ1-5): EAGVTQFPSHSVIEKGQTVTLRCDPISGHDNLYWYRRVMGKEIKFLLHFVKESKQDESGMPNNRFLAERTGGTYSTLKVQPAELEDSGVYFCASSASTNQPQHFGDGTRLSIL.

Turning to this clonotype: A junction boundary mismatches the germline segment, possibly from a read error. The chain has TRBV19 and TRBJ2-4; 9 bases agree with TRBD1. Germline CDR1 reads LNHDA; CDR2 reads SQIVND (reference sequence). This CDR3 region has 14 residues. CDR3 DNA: TGTGCCAGTACTAATCCGGGACAGGGAAACATTCGGTACTTC. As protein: CASTNPGQGNIRYF.

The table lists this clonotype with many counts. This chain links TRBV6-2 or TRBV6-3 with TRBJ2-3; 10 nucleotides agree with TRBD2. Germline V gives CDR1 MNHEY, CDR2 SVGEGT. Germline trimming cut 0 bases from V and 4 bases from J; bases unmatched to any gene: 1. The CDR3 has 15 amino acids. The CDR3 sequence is CASSYSGLASDTQYF. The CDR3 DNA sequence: TGTGCCAGCAGTTACTCGGGACTAGCGTCAGATACGCAGTATTTT.

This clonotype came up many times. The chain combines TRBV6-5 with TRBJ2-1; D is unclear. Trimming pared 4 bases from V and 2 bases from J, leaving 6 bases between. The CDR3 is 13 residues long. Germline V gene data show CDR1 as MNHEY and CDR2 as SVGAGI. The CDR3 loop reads CASSSEPYNEQFF. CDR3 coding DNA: TGTGCCAGCAGTTCTGAGCCCTACAATGAGCAGTTCTTC.

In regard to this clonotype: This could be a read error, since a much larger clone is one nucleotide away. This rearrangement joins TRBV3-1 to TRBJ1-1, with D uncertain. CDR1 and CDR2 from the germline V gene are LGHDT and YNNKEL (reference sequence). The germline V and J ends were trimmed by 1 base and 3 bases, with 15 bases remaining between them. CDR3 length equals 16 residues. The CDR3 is CASSQVGQHTDTEAFF. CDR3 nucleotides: TGTGCCAGCAGCCAAGTAGGTCAACATACGGACACTGAAGCTTTCTTT.

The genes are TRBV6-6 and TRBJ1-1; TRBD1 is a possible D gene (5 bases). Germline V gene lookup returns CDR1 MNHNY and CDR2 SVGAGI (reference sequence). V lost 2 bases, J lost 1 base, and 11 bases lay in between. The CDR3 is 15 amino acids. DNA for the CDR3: TGTGCCAGCAGTTACCTTTTAGGGGAGAACACTGAAGCTTTCTTT. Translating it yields CASSYLLGENTEAFF.

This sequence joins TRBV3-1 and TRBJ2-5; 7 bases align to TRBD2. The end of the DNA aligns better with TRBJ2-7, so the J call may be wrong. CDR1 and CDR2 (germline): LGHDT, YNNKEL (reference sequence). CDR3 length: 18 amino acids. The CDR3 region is CASSGPSVGRTLVDEQYF. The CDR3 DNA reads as TGTGCCAGCAGTGGGCCAAGCGTCGGGAGGACGTTGGTCGACGAGCAGTACTTC.

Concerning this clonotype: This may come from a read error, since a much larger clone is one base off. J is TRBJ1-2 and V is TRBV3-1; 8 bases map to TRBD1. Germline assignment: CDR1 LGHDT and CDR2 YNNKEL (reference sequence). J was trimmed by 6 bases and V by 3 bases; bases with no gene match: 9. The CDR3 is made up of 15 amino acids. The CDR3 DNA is TGTGCCAGCAGCCACGCCGACACAGGGGGAGATGGCTACACCTTC. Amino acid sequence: CASSHADTGGDGYTF.

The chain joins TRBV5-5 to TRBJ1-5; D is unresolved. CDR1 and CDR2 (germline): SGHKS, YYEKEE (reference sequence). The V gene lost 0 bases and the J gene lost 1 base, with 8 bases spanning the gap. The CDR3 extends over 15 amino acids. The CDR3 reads CASSLVPGSNQPQHF. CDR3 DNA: TGTGCCAGCAGCTTGGTTCCCGGGAGCAATCAGCCCCAGCATTTT. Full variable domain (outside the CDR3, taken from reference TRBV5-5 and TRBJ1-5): DAGVTQSPTHLIKTRGQQVTLRCSPISGHKSVSWYQQVLGQGPQFIFQYYEKEERGRGNFPDRFSARQFPNYSSELNVNALLLGDSALYLCASSLVPGSNQPQHFGDGTRLSIL.

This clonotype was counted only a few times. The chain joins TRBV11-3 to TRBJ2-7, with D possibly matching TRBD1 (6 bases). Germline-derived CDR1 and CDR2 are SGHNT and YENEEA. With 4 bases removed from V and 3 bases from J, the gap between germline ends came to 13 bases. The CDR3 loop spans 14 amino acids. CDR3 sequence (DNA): TGTGCCAGCAGCTCCAGAATGGACAGCTACGAGCAGTACTTC. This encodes CASSSRMDSYEQYF.

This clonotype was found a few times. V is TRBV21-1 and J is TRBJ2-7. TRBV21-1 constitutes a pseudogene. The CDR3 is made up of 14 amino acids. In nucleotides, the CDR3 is TGTGCCAGCACCCTTCAGCCTTACTCCTACGAGCAGTACTTC. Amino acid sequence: CASTLQPYSYEQYF.

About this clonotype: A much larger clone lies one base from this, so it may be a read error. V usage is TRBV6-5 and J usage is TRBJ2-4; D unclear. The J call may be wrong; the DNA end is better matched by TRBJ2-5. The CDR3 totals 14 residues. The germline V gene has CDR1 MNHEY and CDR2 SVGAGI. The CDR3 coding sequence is TGTGCCAGCAGTTACAACGAGAGAAGAGAGACCCAGTACTTC. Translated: CASSYNERRETQYF.

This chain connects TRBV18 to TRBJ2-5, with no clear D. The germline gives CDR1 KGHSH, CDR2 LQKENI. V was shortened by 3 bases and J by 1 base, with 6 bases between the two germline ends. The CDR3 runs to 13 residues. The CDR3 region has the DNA TGTGCCAGCTCACCGGGCACCCAAGAGACCCAGTACTTC. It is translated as CASSPGTQETQYF.

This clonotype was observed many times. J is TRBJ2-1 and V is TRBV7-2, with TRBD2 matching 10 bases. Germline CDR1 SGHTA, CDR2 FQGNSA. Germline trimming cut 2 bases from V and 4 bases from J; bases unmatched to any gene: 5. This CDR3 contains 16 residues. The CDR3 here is CASSLRTSGLYNEQFF. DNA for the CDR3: TGTGCCAGCAGCTTAAGGACTAGCGGACTATACAATGAGCAGTTCTTC.

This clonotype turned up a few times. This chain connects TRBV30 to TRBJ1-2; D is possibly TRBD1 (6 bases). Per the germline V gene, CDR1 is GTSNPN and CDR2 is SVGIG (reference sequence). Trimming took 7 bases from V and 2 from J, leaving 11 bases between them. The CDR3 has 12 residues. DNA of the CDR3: TGTGCCTCGGGGGCAGGGAACTATGGCTACACCTTC. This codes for CASGAGNYGYTF.

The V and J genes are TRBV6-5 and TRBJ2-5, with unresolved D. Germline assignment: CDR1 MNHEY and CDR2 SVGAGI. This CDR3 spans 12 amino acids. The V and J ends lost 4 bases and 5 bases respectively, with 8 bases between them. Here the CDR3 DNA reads TGTGCCAGCAGTTCGAGCGACGAGACCCAGTACTTC. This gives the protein CASSSSDETQYF.

CDR3 sequence (DNA): TGTGCCAGCAGTTTAGCGGGGAAGAGCTCCTACGAGCAGTACTTC. The encoded protein is CASSLAGKSSYEQYF. This sequence joins TRBV12-3 or TRBV12-4 and TRBJ2-5; D not certain. The tail of the sequence fits TRBJ2-7 better, so the J call may be wrong. This CDR3 spans 15 amino acids.

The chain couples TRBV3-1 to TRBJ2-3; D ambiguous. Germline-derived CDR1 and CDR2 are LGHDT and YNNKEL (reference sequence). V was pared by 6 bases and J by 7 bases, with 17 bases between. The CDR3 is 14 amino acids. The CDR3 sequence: CASRRHRFTHTQYF. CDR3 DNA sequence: TGTGCCAGCAGACGGCACCGGTTCACGCATACGCAGTATTTT.

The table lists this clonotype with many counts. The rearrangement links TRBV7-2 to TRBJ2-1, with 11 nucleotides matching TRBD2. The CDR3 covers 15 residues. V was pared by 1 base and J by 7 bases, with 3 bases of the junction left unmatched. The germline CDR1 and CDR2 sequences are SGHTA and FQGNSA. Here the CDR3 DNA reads TGTGCCAGCAGCTTAGATAGCGGGAGGGCAAATGAGCAGTTCTTC. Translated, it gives CASSLDSGRANEQFF.

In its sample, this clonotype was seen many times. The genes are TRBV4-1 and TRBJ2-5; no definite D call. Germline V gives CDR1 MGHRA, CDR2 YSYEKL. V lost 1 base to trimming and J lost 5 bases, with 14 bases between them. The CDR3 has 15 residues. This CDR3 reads CASSQGRKVEETQYF. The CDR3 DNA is TGCGCCAGCAGCCAAGGTAGAAAGGTTGAGGAGACCCAGTACTTC.

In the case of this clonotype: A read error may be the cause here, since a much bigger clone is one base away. The CDR3 nucleotides read TGTGCCAGCAGTTCGGCCCCTAGGGGAGGGACCCAGTTCTTC. Translating it yields CASSSAPRGGTQFF. The chain joins TRBV12-3 or TRBV12-4 to TRBJ2-1; 7 nucleotides line up with TRBD2. CDR3 length: 14 residues. Trimming cost V 4 bases and J 13 bases; bases outside gene matches: 13.

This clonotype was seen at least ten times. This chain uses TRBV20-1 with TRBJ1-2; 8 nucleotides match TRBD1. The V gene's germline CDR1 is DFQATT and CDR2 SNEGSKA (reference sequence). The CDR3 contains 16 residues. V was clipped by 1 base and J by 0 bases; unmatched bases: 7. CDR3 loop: CSARGGRGRPNYGYTF. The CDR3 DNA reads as TGCAGTGCTAGAGGCGGCAGGGGGCGTCCTAACTATGGCTACACCTTC.

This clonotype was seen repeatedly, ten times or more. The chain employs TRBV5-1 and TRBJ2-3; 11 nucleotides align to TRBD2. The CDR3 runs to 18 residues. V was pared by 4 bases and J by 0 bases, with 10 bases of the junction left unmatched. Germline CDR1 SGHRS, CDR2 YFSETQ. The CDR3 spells CASSPPGTSGGSTDTQYF. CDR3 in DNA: TGCGCCAGCAGCCCGCCTGGGACTAGCGGAGGGAGCACAGATACGCAGTATTTT.

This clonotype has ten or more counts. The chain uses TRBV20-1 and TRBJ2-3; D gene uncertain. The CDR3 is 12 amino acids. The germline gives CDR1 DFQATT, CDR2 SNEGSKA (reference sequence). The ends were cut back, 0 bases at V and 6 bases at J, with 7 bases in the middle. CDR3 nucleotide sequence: TGCAGTGCTAGAGAAGACCACGATACGCAGTATTTT. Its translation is CSAREDHDTQYF.

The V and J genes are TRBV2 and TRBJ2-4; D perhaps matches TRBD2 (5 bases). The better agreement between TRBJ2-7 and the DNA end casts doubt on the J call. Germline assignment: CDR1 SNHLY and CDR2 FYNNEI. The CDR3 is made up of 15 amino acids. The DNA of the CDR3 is TGTGCCAGCACCTCTCTAGCCGTCCCGACTGTCGAGCAGTACTTC. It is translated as CASTSLAVPTVEQYF.

CDR3 sequence reads: CASSFGTSGRNEQFF. The CDR3, as DNA: TGCGCCAGCAGCTTCGGGACTAGCGGGAGAAATGAGCAGTTCTTC. The V and J genes are TRBV5-1 and TRBJ2-1, with 14 nucleotides matching TRBD2. The CDR3 has 15 amino acids. Trimming cost V 2 bases and J 7 bases; bases outside gene matches: 2. The germline V gene has CDR1 SGHRS and CDR2 YFSETQ.

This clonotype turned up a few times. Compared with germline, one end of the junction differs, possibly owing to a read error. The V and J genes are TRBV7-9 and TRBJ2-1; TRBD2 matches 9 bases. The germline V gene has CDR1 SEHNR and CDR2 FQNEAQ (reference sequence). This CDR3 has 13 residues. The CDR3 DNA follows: TGTGCCAACAGCTCCCTAGCGGGGAATGAGCAGTTCTTC. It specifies CANSSLAGNEQFF.

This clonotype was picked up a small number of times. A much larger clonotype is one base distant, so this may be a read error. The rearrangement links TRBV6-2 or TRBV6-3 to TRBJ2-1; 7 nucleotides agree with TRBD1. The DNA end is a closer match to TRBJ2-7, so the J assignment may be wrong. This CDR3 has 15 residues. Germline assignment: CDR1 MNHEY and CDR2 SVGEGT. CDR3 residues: CASISQGHTYNEQYF. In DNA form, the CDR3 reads TGTGCCAGTATATCACAGGGGCACACCTACAATGAGCAGTACTTC.